These 7 T cell receptor beta chains came from one sample sequenced in a study of blood T cell repertoires in COVID-19. Only in-frame clones appear in the TCRdb table, and some are missing; sequencing was by immunoSEQ multiplex PCR. Altogether over 200,000 clones are present, 90% being singletons, with the ten largest covering around 15%. The sequencing sample was made of PBMCs or T cells enriched from blood (not recorded which). All receptors derive from a man aged 30 to 45 who had been exposed to COVID-19.

The chain combines TRBV29-1 with TRBJ2-3; 7 nucleotides match TRBD1. The CDR3 covers 15 residues. J lost 1 base, V lost 6 bases, and 10 bases had no gene match. Germline CDR1 SQVTM, CDR2 ANQGSEA. CDR3: CSVFPGGGGTDTQYF. CDR3 in DNA: TGCAGCGTCTTTCCAGGGGGTGGGGGCACAGATACGCAGTATTTT.

The chain recombines TRBV15 with TRBJ1-5; D possibly corresponds to TRBD1 (6 bases). This CDR3 is built from 15 residues. Trimming cost V 1 base and J 5 bases, with 12 bases left between them. Germline CDR1 LNHNV, CDR2 YYDKDF (reference sequence). The CDR3 DNA reads TGTGCCACCAGCAGAGGTCGGGCAGGGGATCAGCCCCAGCATTTT. It translates to CATSRGRAGDQPQHF.

The rearrangement uses TRBV21-1 and TRBJ1-2; the D segment call TRBD1 is taken from the table without a DNA check. TRBV21-1 is annotated as a pseudogene. This CDR3 has 13 amino acids. This CDR3 is CASSKEQGSGYTF. The CDR3 bases are TGTGCCAGCAGCAAAGAACAGGGCTCTGGCTACACCTTC.

CDR3 bases: TGTGCCAGCAGTCGACAGGGGTACGAGCAGTACTTC. Residues: CASSRQGYEQYF. This chain links TRBV25-1 with TRBJ2-7; 8 bases match TRBD1. V lost 5 bases, J lost 4 bases, and 1 base stayed unmatched. There are 12 residues in the CDR3. CDR1 is MGHDK and CDR2 is SYGVNS in the germline V gene.

To note about this clone: One end of the junction fails to match germline, which may point to a read error. The chain joins TRBV18 to TRBJ1-5; D not certain. Germline V lookup: CDR1 KGHSH, CDR2 LQKENI. There are 13 residues in the CDR3. CDR3 DNA: TGTGCCAGTTCACCTACCATAGATCAGCCCCAGCATTTT. It codes for CASSPTIDQPQHF.

This clone was recorded only once. CDR3 DNA: TGTGCCCCTCGGGTCCCGAAAGCTTTCTTT. It codes for CAPRVPKAFF. The V call is TRBV24-1, the J call TRBJ1-1; D is unclear. Per the germline V gene, CDR1 is KGHDR and CDR2 is SFDVKD. The CDR3 has 10 amino acids. Trimming pared 12 bases from V and 9 bases from J, leaving 13 bases between.

The rearrangement links TRBV2 to TRBJ2-7; 8 positions match TRBD1. CDR3 length: 14 residues. The V and J ends lost 6 bases and 4 bases, in that order; junction bases with no gene match: 8. The germline V gene encodes CDR1 SNHLY and CDR2 FYNNEI. For the CDR3, the DNA is TGTGCCAGCAGCGGAAGGACAGGGAGTTACGAGCAGTACTTC. Encoded protein: CASSGRTGSYEQYF.